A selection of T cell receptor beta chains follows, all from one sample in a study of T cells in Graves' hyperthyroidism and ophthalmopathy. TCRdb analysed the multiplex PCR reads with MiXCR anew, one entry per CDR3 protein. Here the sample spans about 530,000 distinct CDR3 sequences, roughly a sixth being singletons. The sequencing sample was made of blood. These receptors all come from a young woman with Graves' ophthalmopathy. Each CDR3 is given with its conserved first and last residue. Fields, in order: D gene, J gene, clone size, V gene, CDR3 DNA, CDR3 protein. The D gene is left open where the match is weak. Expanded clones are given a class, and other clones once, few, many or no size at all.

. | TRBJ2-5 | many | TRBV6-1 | TGTGCCAGCAGTGAAATTTTTGGAACGGGGGACGAGACCCAGTACTTC | CASSEIFGTGDETQYF
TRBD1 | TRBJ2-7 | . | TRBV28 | TGTGCCAGCAGGTCCCCGACAGGGGTCGGGTCCGAGCAGTACTTC | CASRSPTGVGSEQYF
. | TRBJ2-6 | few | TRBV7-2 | TGTGCCAGCAGCTCGGACGGGTACTATATCTCTGGGGCCAACGTCCTGACTTTC | CASSSDGYYISGANVLTF
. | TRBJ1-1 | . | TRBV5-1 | TGCGCCAGCAGCTTGACAGGGTCTTTCGACACTGAAGCTTTCTTT | CASSLTGSFDTEAFF
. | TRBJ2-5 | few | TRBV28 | TGTGCCAGCAGTTTAAGAGGGGCATGGGGTCAAGAGACCCAGTACTTC | CASSLRGAWGQETQYF
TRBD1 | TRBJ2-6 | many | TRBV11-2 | TGTGCCAGCAGCTTAGCTAGTCCCGGGACAGGGAAAGGGGCCAACGTCCTGACTTTC | CASSLASPGTGKGANVLTF
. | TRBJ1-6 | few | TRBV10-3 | TGTGCCATCAGGAGGGACGTCAGGAGTTCACCCCTCCACTTT | CAIRRDVRSSPLHF
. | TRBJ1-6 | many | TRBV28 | TGTGCCAGCAGTTTATCGATAGTTGACTCCTATAATTCACCCCTCCACTTT | CASSLSIVDSYNSPLHF
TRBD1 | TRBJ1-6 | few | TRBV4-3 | TGCGCCAGCAGCCAAGCGGGACAGGGTCCTTCACCCCTCCACTTT | CASSQAGQGPSPLHF
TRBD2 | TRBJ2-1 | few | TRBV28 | TGTGCCAGCAGTTTATTGCCTTCTAGCGGGAGACGGCGCAATGAGCAGTTCTTC | CASSLLPSSGRRRNEQFF
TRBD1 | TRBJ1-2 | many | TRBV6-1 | TGTGCCAGCACTCTCCGGACAGGGGACTTCTTTGGTGGCTACACCTTC | CASTLRTGDFFGGYTF
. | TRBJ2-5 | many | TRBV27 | TGTGCCAGCAGTTTTCAGGGCCAAGAGACCCAGTACTTC | CASSFQGQETQYF
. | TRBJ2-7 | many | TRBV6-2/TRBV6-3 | TGTGCCAGCTCCCCTTACGGGGCCGCCTACGAGCAGTACTTC | CASSPYGAAYEQYF
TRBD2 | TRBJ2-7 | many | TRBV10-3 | TGTGCCTCCGGGGGTAGCGGGAAAGAGCTGAACGAGCAGTACTTC | CASGGSGKELNEQYF
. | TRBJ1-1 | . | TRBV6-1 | TGTGCCAGCAGTGAAAAACGACAGCGCATGAACACTGAAGCTTTCTTT | CASSEKRQRMNTEAFF
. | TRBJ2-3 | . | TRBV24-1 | TGTGCCAGCAGTTTACTCCTCCACGCAGTTGATACGCAGTATTTT | CASSLLLHAVDTQYF
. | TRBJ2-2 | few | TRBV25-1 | TGTGCCAGCAGTGGCAGCGGCCCCGTCACCGGGGAGCTGTTTTTT | CASSGSGPVTGELFF
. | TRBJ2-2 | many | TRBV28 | TGTGCCAGCAGCCCCGTACTCGTGGATACCGGGGAGCTGTTTTTT | CASSPVLVDTGELFF
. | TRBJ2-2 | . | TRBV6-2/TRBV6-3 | TGTGCCAGCAGTTGCGTACAGGGAACCGGGGAGCTGTTTTTT | CASSCVQGTGELFF
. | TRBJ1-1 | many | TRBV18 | TGTGCCAGCTCACCACCTACAGGGCTCATTAACACTGAAGCTTTCTTT | CASSPPTGLINTEAFF
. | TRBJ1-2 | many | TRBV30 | TGTGCCTGGGATAATGGCTACACCTTC | CAWDNGYTF
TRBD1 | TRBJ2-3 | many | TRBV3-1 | TGTGCCAGCAGCCAAGTCCGGCCAGGGGGAACAGATACGCAGTATTTT | CASSQVRPGGTDTQYF
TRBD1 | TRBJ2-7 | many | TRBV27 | TGTGCCAGCAGCCCACTTCCGGGACAGGGGGCTTACGAGCAGTACTTC | CASSPLPGQGAYEQYF
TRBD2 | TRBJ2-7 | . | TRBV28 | TGTGCCAGCAGTTCGGGAGGGCTAAACGAGCAGTACTTC | CASSSGGLNEQYF
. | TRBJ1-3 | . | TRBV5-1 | TGCGCCAGCAGCTTGGGGAAATCTGGAAACACCATATATTTT | CASSLGKSGNTIYF
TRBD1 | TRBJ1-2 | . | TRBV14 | TGTGCCAGCAGCCCTCCCGGGACAGGCCCTACTGGCTACACCTTC | CASSPPGTGPTGYTF
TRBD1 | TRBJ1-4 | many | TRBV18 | TGTGCCAGCTCACCTAACCGGGACAGTAATGAAAAACTGTTTTTT | CASSPNRDSNEKLFF
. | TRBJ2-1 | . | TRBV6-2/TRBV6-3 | TGTGCCAGCATTGATGGGGTAGGTGAGCAGTTCTTC | CASIDGVGEQFF
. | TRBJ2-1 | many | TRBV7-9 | TGTGCCAGCAGCTTGGTCAATGAGCAGTTCTTC | CASSLVNEQFF
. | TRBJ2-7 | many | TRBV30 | TGTGCCTGGGCCCCCGAGCACTACTACGAGCAGTACTTC | CAWAPEHYYEQYF
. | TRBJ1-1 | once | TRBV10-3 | TGTGCCATCAGTGAGTCCGGGTCCATGAACACTGAAGCTTTCTTT | CAISESGSMNTEAFF
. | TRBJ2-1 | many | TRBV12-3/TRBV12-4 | TGTGCCAGCAGTTTAAATTGGGAATTCGATGAGCAGTTCTTC | CASSLNWEFDEQFF
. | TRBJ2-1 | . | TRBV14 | TGTGCCAGCAGCCAAGTCGGGGCCGGGGTTATCGATGAGCAGTTCTTC | CASSQVGAGVIDEQFF
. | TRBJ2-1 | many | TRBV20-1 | TGCAGTGCCATGGGTGTGTGGTCCCACAATGAGCAGTTCTTC | CSAMGVWSHNEQFF
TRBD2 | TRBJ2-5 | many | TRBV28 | TGTGCCAGCCTACCTAATCATCCGGGACTAGCGAGAGAGACCCAGTACTTC | CASLPNHPGLARETQYF